This passage covers 9 T cell receptor beta chains from one sample sequenced in a study of OX40 agonist ivuxolimab in advanced cancers. The assay was immunoSEQ multiplex PCR, and TCRdb's table has in-frame clones only and misses some. The table includes about 79,000 clones, roughly 88% detected once. Specimen: CD4+ or CD8+ T cells sorted from blood, collected in a trial of the OX40 agonist ivuxolimab. Source of these receptors: an adult with an advanced solid tumor such as melanoma, head and neck, liver or kidney cancer.

The chain joins TRBV6-4 to TRBJ1-2; D is undetermined. Trimming removed 0 bases from V and 4 bases from J, with 12 bases in between. The CDR3 is 15 residues long. Germline V lookup: CDR1 MRHNA, CDR2 SNTAGT. This chain's CDR3 is CASSDSIRGVYGYTF. The CDR3 DNA is TGTGCCAGCAGTGACTCGATACGGGGAGTCTATGGCTACACCTTC.

This clone was seen a handful of times. The V call is TRBV10-3, the J call TRBJ1-1; D is ambiguous. The CDR3 spans 14 residues. CDR1 and CDR2 (germline): ENHRY, SYGVKD. Between the trimmed V and J ends, which lost 0 bases and 3 bases, there was a span of 8 bases. In DNA form, the CDR3 reads TGTGCCATCAGTGAGTCGGCAGCAGACACTGAAGCTTTCTTT. It specifies CAISESAADTEAFF.

CDR3: CASSRDRGDGNTIYF. The CDR3 nucleotides are TGTGCCAGCAGCCGTGACAGGGGTGATGGAAACACCATATATTTT. The V call is TRBV7-3, the J call TRBJ1-3; TRBD1 aligns across 8 bases. The J segment lost 3 bases and the V segment lost 5 bases, leaving 6 bases of the junction unmatched. CDR1 and CDR2 (germline): SGHTA, FQGTGA. This CDR3 region has 15 residues.

The J gene is TRBJ1-5, the V gene TRBV11-2, with 8 bases that match TRBD1. The CDR3 runs 15 residues. The J segment lost 2 bases and the V segment lost 2 bases, leaving 2 bases of the junction unmatched. Germline V gives CDR1 SGHAT, CDR2 FQNNGV. The CDR3 nucleotides read TGTGCCAGCAGCTTATTGGGACAGGGCAATCAGCCCCAGCATTTT. It codes for CASSLLGQGNQPQHF.

The chain joins TRBV19 to TRBJ2-1, with D unclear. The CDR3 has 16 amino acids. Per the germline V gene, CDR1 is LNHDA and CDR2 is SQIVND (reference sequence). Deletions cut 5 bases from V and 6 bases from J, with 20 bases between. The CDR3 sequence: CASSPPTTLFANEQFF. CDR3 in DNA: TGTGCCAGTAGTCCACCAACTACCCTCTTTGCCAATGAGCAGTTCTTC.

This rearrangement joins TRBV19 to TRBJ1-1, with D possibly being TRBD1 (6 bases). The CDR3 loop spans 14 amino acids. Germline V CDR1 and CDR2: LNHDA, SQIVND (reference sequence). V lost 5 bases and J lost 10, with 20 bases in between. DNA of the CDR3: TGTGCCAGTAGTCTCGGACAGTCGGCACTCGTAGCTTTCTTT. The encoded protein is CASSLGQSALVAFF.

The chain joins TRBV5-8 to TRBJ1-3; D remains ambiguous. V was pared by 0 bases and J by 0 bases, with 13 bases between. The CDR3 runs 17 residues. The germline CDR1 and CDR2 sequences are SGHTS and YDEGEE. CDR3 sequence: CASSLGGPVRSGNTIYF. The CDR3 DNA is TGTGCCAGCAGCTTGGGCGGGCCAGTACGCTCTGGAAACACCATATATTTT.

This rearrangement joins TRBV5-1 to TRBJ2-2; 8 bases are a match to TRBD1. J was trimmed by 4 bases and V by 3 bases; bases with no gene match: 2. The CDR3 totals 14 residues. CDR1 is SGHRS and CDR2 is YFSETQ in the germline V gene. Written as DNA, the CDR3 is TGCGCCAGCAGCTGGACAGGGACCACCGGGGAGCTGTTTTTT. Amino acids: CASSWTGTTGELFF.

This chain connects TRBV5-1 to TRBJ1-1; no definite D call. In germline, CDR1 is SGHRS, CDR2 YFSETQ. The CDR3 spans 14 residues. Trimming removed 4 bases from V and 0 bases from J, with 10 bases in between. CDR3 coding DNA: TGCGCCAGCAGCCTTCGAGAGGTGAACACTGAAGCTTTCTTT. Residues: CASSLREVNTEAFF.